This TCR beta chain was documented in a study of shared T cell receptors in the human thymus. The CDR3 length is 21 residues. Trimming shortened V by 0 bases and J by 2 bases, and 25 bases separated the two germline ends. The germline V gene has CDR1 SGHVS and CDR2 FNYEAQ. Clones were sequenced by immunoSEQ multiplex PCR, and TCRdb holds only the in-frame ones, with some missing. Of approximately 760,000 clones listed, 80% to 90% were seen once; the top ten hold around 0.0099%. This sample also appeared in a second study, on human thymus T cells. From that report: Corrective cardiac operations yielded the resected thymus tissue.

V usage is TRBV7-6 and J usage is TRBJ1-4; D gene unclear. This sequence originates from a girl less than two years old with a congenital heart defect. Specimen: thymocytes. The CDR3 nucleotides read TGTGCCAGCAGCTTAGCACACGTGCCGGGGATCAGTGGAAGGACTAATGAAAAACTGTTTTTT. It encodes CASSLAHVPGISGRTNEKLFF.